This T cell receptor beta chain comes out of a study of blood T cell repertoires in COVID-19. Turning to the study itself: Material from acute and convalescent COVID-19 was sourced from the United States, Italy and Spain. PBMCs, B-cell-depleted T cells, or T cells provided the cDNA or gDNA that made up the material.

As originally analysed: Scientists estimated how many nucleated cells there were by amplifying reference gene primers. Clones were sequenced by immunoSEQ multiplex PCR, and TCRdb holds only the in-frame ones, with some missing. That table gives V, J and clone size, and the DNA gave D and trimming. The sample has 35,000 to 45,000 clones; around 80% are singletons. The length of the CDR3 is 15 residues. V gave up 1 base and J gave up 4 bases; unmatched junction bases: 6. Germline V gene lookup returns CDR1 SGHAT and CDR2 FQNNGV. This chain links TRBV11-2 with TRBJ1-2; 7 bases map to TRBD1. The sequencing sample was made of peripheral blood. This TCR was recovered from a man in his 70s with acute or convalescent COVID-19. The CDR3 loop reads CASSLAGQSSYGYTF. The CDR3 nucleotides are TGTGCCAGCAGCTTAGCGGGACAGAGTTCCTATGGCTACACCTTC.